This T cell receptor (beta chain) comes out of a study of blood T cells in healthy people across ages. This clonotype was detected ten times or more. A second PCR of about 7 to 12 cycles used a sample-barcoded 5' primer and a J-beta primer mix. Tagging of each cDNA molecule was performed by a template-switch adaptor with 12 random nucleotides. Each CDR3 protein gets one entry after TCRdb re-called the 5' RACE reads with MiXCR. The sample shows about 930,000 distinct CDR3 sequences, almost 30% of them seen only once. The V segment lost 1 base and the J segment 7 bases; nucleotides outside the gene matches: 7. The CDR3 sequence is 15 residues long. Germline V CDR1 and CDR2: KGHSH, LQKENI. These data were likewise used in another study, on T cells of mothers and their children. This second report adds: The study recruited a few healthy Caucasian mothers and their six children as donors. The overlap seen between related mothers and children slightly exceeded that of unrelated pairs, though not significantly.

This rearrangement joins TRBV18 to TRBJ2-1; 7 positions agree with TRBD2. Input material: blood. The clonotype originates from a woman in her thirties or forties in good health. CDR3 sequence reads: CASSPRGAGLNEQFF. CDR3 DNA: TGTGCCAGCTCACCACGGGGAGCGGGGTTGAATGAGCAGTTCTTC.